The 19 T cell receptor beta chains listed next were all sequenced from one sample in a study of cytotoxic CD8 clonotypes in ibrutinib-treated CLL. Libraries were prepared by immunoSEQ multiplex PCR; TCRdb keeps only in-frame clonotypes and omits some of them. The sample includes 150,000 or so clones, over 75% seen only once; the top ten take 7.5% to 8%. The specimen comprised PBMCs, sampled after 36 months of ibrutinib treatment. The receptor set was obtained from a human donor with chronic lymphocytic leukemia.

V and J are TRBV27 and TRBJ1-2; D not resolved. The CDR3 is 13 amino acids. V was clipped by 6 bases and J by 7 bases, with 15 bases between them. Germline-derived CDR1 and CDR2 are MNHEY and SMNVEV (reference sequence). CDR3 DNA sequence: TGTGCCAGCAGGTTCGGAACAGTTAGTGGCTACACCTTC. Translated: CASRFGTVSGYTF.

CDR3 sequence (DNA): TGCGCCAGCAGCGAAGCACCTAACTATGGCTACACCTTC. Amino acid sequence: CASSEAPNYGYTF. The chain links TRBV10-1 to TRBJ1-2; D not resolved. The germline gives CDR1 WNHNN, CDR2 SYGVQD (reference sequence). There are 13 residues in the CDR3. Trimming removed 6 bases at V and 0 bases at J, with 8 bases between.

This clone has just one count. The rearrangement links TRBV10-1 to TRBJ2-1; 7 bases fit TRBD2. Unmatched junction bases numbered 3, after V lost 10 bases and J lost 0 bases. Germline loops: CDR1 WNHNN, CDR2 SYGVQD (reference sequence). The CDR3 loop spans 13 amino acids. The CDR3 loop is CATGGGSYNEQFF. DNA of the CDR3: TGCGCCACCGGCGGGGGCTCCTACAATGAGCAGTTCTTC.

This clone was seen only a few times. V is TRBV10-3 and J is TRBJ1-1; 7 positions match TRBD1. The CDR3 length is 18 residues. The germline V gene has CDR1 ENHRY and CDR2 SYGVKD. V was clipped by 2 bases and J by 0 bases; unmatched bases: 12. The CDR3 loop is CAISEVTGTAVMNTEAFF. CDR3 sequence (DNA): TGTGCCATCAGTGAGGTCACCGGGACAGCCGTAATGAACACTGAAGCTTTCTTT.

V and J are TRBV6-5 and TRBJ1-1, with a weak D call TRBD1 (6 bases). Germline assignment: CDR1 MNHEY and CDR2 SVGAGI. Trimming left V 1 base short and J 3 bases short, with 9 bases between. This CDR3 region has 14 residues. In DNA form, the CDR3 reads TGTGCCAGCAGTTACTGGCAGGGGCACACTGAAGCTTTCTTT. This codes for CASSYWQGHTEAFF.

This chain connects TRBV30 to TRBJ2-6; the D call may be TRBD1 or TRBD2 (6 bases each). This CDR3 has 18 amino acids. The germline V gene encodes CDR1 GTSNPN and CDR2 SVGIG (reference sequence). With 3 bases removed from V and 0 bases from J, the gap between germline ends came to 18 bases. In DNA, the CDR3 is TGTGCCTGGAGGTGGTATAAGGGGGGATCCTCTGGGGCCAACGTCCTGACTTTC. Translating it yields CAWRWYKGGSSGANVLTF. Full variable domain (rest looked up from reference TRBV30 and TRBJ2-6): SQTIHQWPATLVQPVGSPLSLECTVEGTSNPNLYWYRQAAGRGLQLLFYSVGIGQISSEVPQNLSASRPQDRQFILSSKKLLLSDSGFYLCAWRWYKGGSSGANVLTFGAGSRLTVL.

Regarding this clone: The sample contains more than one DNA sequence encoding this CDR3. The chain has TRBV19 and TRBJ2-7; D is possibly TRBD2 (6 bases). V was shortened by 3 bases and J by 0 bases, with 9 bases between the two germline ends. The CDR3 has 14 residues. Germline CDR1 and CDR2: LNHDA and SQIVND (reference sequence). CDR3 loop: CASSISGSSYEQYF. DNA of the CDR3: TGTGCCAGTAGTATTAGCGGAAGCTCCTACGAGCAGTACTTC.

J is TRBJ1-3 and V is TRBV30; TRBD1 matches at 9 bases. The germline V gene encodes CDR1 GTSNPN and CDR2 SVGIG (reference sequence). The CDR3 contains 15 residues. V lost 1 base and J lost 4; bases outside the gene matches: 5. For the CDR3, the DNA is TGTGCCTGGAGTGATCACAGGGGGCCCGGAAACACCATATATTTT. This encodes CAWSDHRGPGNTIYF. Complete variable domain (other parts from reference TRBV30 and TRBJ1-3): SQTIHQWPATLVQPVGSPLSLECTVEGTSNPNLYWYRQAAGRGLQLLFYSVGIGQISSEVPQNLSASRPQDRQFILSSKKLLLSDSGFYLCAWSDHRGPGNTIYFGEGSWLTVV.

This chain joins TRBV7-8 and TRBJ2-5; possible D gene TRBD1, 6 bases. V was cut by 1 base and J by 9 bases, with 12 bases left in between. The CDR3 spans 13 residues. The germline gives CDR1 SGHVS, CDR2 FQNEAQ. CDR3 DNA: TGTGCCAGCAGCTTAGTACCAGGGGTGGCCCAGTACTTC. Translated, it gives CASSLVPGVAQYF.

DNA of the CDR3: TGTGCCAGCGCTTGGGGCGGGGGCCATGAGCAGTTCTTC. It codes for CASAWGGGHEQFF. V and J are TRBV25-1 and TRBJ2-1; D possibly corresponds to TRBD2 (7 bases). The CDR3 runs 13 residues. CDR1 and CDR2 (germline): MGHDK, SYGVNS. Deletions cut 8 bases from V and 8 bases from J, with 16 bases between.

This chain connects TRBV30 to TRBJ1-5; TRBD1 matches 8 bases. Germline CDR1 and CDR2: GTSNPN and SVGIG (reference sequence). CDR3 length: 13 amino acids. J gave up 6 bases and V 5 bases, and 6 bases lay outside the gene matches. The CDR3 loop reads CAWDRGKFQPQHF. The CDR3 region has the DNA TGTGCCTGGGACAGGGGAAAATTTCAGCCCCAGCATTTT.

The rearrangement links TRBV6-1 to TRBJ1-3, with D tentatively TRBD1 (5 bases). Trimming stripped 5 bases from V and 4 bases from J, with 15 bases between. CDR1 is MNHNS and CDR2 is SASEGT in the germline V gene. The CDR3 runs to 15 residues. The CDR3 is CASSSQGRKGNTIYF. The DNA for the CDR3 is TGTGCCAGCAGTAGCCAGGGCCGTAAGGGAAACACCATATATTTT.

The chain joins TRBV30 to TRBJ2-6; 8 bases agree with TRBD1. Looked up from germline, CDR1 is GTSNPN and CDR2 is SVGIG (reference sequence). J lost 2 bases, V lost 7 bases, and 4 bases had no gene match. The CDR3 is 14 residues long. This CDR3 reads CAFDRGAGANVLTF. The CDR3 DNA sequence: TGTGCCTTTGACAGGGGAGCTGGGGCCAACGTCCTGACTTTC.

This clone has just a few counts. This chain connects TRBV2 to TRBJ1-1; 9 bases are shared with TRBD1. V gave up 6 bases and J gave up 1 base; unmatched junction bases: 3. This CDR3 is 14 amino acids long. Germline V lookup: CDR1 SNHLY, CDR2 FYNNEI. The CDR3 protein is CASSKGQGNTEAFF. CDR3 nucleotide sequence: TGTGCCAGCAGCAAGGGACAGGGGAACACTGAAGCTTTCTTT.

The chain carries TRBV28 and TRBJ1-1; D is undetermined. The germline V gene has CDR1 MDHEN and CDR2 SYDVKM. CDR3 length: 13 residues. Trimming cost V 5 bases and J 2 bases, with 9 bases left between them. CDR3 loop: CASSTSTNTEAFF. The CDR3 DNA reads as TGTGCCAGCAGTACTTCAACAAACACTGAAGCTTTCTTT.

This clone was seen only a few times. This sequence joins TRBV4-1 and TRBJ2-5; weak D call: TRBD2 (5 bases). CDR1 MGHRA and CDR2 YSYEKL come from the germline V gene. CDR3 length equals 14 residues. The V end lost 0 bases, the J end lost 7 bases, and 12 bases lay between the germline ends. The CDR3: CASSQDTGIGTQYF. In DNA form, the CDR3 reads TGCGCCAGCAGCCAAGATACGGGGATCGGGACCCAGTACTTC.

Concerning this clone: Its ends do not fully match the called genes, so a read error is possible. The rearrangement joins TRBV5-3 to TRBJ2-7; D might be TRBD2 (6 bases). TRBV5-3 has ORF status, its function being uncertain. The CDR3 is 14 amino acids. The CDR3 DNA sequence: TGTGCCAGCAGCTCTCTGGACCTGGGAGGCGAGCAGTACTTC. Its protein is CASSSLDLGGEQYF.

This clone appeared once. The chain is built from TRBV5-1 and TRBJ1-2; no definite D call. This CDR3 contains 13 residues. CDR1 and CDR2 from the germline V gene are SGHRS and YFSETQ. Trimming removed 0 bases at V and 4 bases at J, with 7 bases between. CDR3 region: CASSLGHSYGYTF. The CDR3 DNA reads TGCGCCAGCAGCTTGGGTCACTCCTATGGCTACACCTTC.

This chain joins TRBV7-2 and TRBJ2-1, with 8 nucleotides matching TRBD2. The CDR3 spans 15 residues. Looked up from germline, CDR1 is SGHTA and CDR2 is FQGNSA. Trimming at V came to 5 bases and at J to 0 bases, leaving 3 bases not matched to a gene. CDR3 coding DNA: TGTGCCAGCAGCGGAAGCGGGGGCTCCTACAATGAGCAGTTCTTC. Protein product: CASSGSGGSYNEQFF.